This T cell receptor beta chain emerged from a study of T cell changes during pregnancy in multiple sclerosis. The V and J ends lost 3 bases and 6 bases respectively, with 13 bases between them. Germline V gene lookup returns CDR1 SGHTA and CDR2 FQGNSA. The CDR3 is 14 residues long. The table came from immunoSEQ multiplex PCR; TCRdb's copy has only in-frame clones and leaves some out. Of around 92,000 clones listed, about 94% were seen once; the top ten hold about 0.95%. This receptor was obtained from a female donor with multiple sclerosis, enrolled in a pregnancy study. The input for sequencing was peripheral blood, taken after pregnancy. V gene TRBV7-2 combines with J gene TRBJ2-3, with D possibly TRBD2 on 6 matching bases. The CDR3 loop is CASSFSGGQDTQYF. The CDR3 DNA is TGTGCCAGCAGCTTCTCCGGGGGTCAGGATACGCAGTATTTT.